Listed below are T cell receptor beta chains from one sample, sequenced in a study of T cell changes during pregnancy in multiple sclerosis. The method was immunoSEQ multiplex PCR; TCRdb's version includes in-frame clones alone and lacks a portion of them. Among under 65,000 clones listed, 92% were seen once. The sequencing here drew on CD4+ T cells from peripheral blood mononuclear cells, taken after pregnancy. All receptors derive from a female donor with multiple sclerosis, enrolled in a pregnancy study. Both conserved end residues are part of each CDR3. The D gene is left open where the match is weak. Part of the rows lack a size; the others show once, few, many or a class for expanded clones.

size: NA; D: NA; V: TRBV19; J: TRBJ1-5; CDR3: CATAGPNQPQHF; DNA: TGTGCCACGGCAGGGCCCAATCAGCCCCAGCATTTT
size: NA; D: NA; V: TRBV7-9; J: TRBJ2-3; CDR3: CASSGGNPQSDTQYF; DNA: TGTGCCAGCAGTGGGGGGAACCCTCAGTCAGATACGCAGTATTTT
size: NA; D: NA; V: TRBV10-1; J: TRBJ1-5; CDR3: CARLRHINQPQHF; DNA: TGCGCCAGGCTCCGACATATCAATCAGCCCCAGCATTTT
size: NA; D: TRBD1; V: TRBV2; J: TRBJ2-7; CDR3: CASRGTGLTYEQYF; DNA: TGTGCCAGCAGAGGGACAGGGTTGACCTACGAGCAGTACTTC
size: NA; D: NA; V: TRBV6-1; J: TRBJ1-2; CDR3: CASSGLGVHYGYTF; DNA: TGTGCCAGCAGCGGACTGGGAGTGCACTATGGCTACACCTTC
size: NA; D: NA; V: TRBV7-6; J: TRBJ1-3; CDR3: CASTGSGPTSGNTIYF; DNA: TGTGCCAGCACAGGGTCTGGACCGACCTCTGGAAACACCATATATTTT
size: NA; D: NA; V: TRBV19; J: TRBJ2-3; CDR3: CASSSGADTQYF; DNA: TGTGCCAGTAGTAGCGGGGCAGATACGCAGTATTTT
size: NA; D: TRBD1; V: TRBV5-1; J: TRBJ1-2; CDR3: CASSLGLGQGNYGYTF; DNA: TGCGCCAGCAGCTTGGGCTTGGGACAGGGGAACTATGGCTACACCTTC
size: once; D: NA; V: TRBV6-6; J: TRBJ2-2; CDR3: CASSYQGLRPGELFF; DNA: TGTGCCAGCAGTTACCAGGGGCTCCGACCCGGGGAGCTGTTTTTT
size: NA; D: TRBD2; V: TRBV19; J: TRBJ2-5; CDR3: CASSTSGDLQETQYF; DNA: TGTGCCAGTAGTACTAGCGGGGACCTTCAAGAGACCCAGTACTTC
size: once; D: TRBD1; V: TRBV14; J: TRBJ2-5; CDR3: CASSQGWTGGTQYF; DNA: TGTGCCAGCAGCCAAGGGTGGACAGGTGGGACCCAGTACTTC
size: NA; D: TRBD2; V: TRBV5-8; J: TRBJ2-4; CDR3: CASSLFRGGRGNIQYF; DNA: TGTGCCAGCAGCTTGTTTCGGGGGGGCCGGGGAAACATTCAGTACTTC
size: once; D: NA; V: TRBV7-2; J: TRBJ1-2; CDR3: CASSLFGQVFGGYTF; DNA: TGTGCCAGCAGCTTATTTGGGCAGGTCTTTGGTGGCTACACCTTC
size: NA; D: TRBD2; V: TRBV10-3; J: TRBJ2-5; CDR3: CAISEPSGGYQETQYF; DNA: TGTGCCATCAGTGAACCTAGCGGGGGTTATCAAGAGACCCAGTACTTC
size: NA; D: NA; V: TRBV27; J: TRBJ1-4; CDR3: CASSSSTGIRNEKLFF; DNA: TGTGCCAGCAGCTCATCTACAGGGATTCGTAATGAAAAACTGTTTTTT
size: NA; D: TRBD2; V: TRBV4-3; J: TRBJ2-2; CDR3: CASSQGGVAGANTGELFF; DNA: TGCGCCAGCAGCCAAGGGGGGGTAGCGGGGGCGAACACCGGGGAGCTGTTTTTT
size: NA; D: NA; V: TRBV4-2; J: TRBJ2-6; CDR3: CASSQADSAWVLTF; DNA: TGTGCCAGCAGCCAAGCGGACTCCGCCTGGGTCCTGACTTTC
size: once; D: TRBD1; V: TRBV6-1; J: TRBJ2-4; CDR3: CASSGGTGANIQYF; DNA: TGTGCCAGCAGTGGTGGGACAGGGGCTAACATTCAGTACTTC
size: NA; D: TRBD1; V: TRBV29-1; J: TRBJ2-5; CDR3: CSVEIQGGETQYF; DNA: TGCAGCGTTGAAATACAGGGGGGAGAGACCCAGTACTTC
size: NA; D: TRBD2; V: TRBV7-2; J: TRBJ2-5; CDR3: CASSLGGGAWAQYF; DNA: TGTGCCAGCAGCTTAGGCGGGGGAGCGTGGGCCCAGTACTTC
size: NA; D: NA; V: TRBV6-1; J: TRBJ1-6; CDR3: CASTNRAAGALHF; DNA: TGTGCCAGCACGAACAGGGCCGCCGGGGCCCTCCACTTT
size: once; D: TRBD1; V: TRBV15; J: TRBJ2-3; CDR3: CATSGPGQNTDTQYF; DNA: TGTGCCACCAGCGGCCCGGGACAGAACACAGATACGCAGTATTTT
size: NA; D: TRBD1; V: TRBV13; J: TRBJ1-1; CDR3: CASRRGQGRRTEAFF; DNA: TGTGCCAGCAGGAGGGGGCAGGGGCGTCGGACTGAAGCTTTCTTT
size: NA; D: NA; V: TRBV5-6; J: TRBJ2-7; CDR3: CASSLGSGGSYEQYF; DNA: TGTGCCAGCAGCTTGGGTTCAGGGGGGTCCTACGAGCAGTACTTC
size: once; D: NA; V: TRBV7-2; J: TRBJ2-7; CDR3: CASSLARSYEQYF; DNA: TGTGCCAGCAGCTTAGCGCGAAGCTACGAGCAGTACTTC
size: few; D: NA; V: TRBV4-1; J: TRBJ1-1; CDR3: CASSPLDIFSYGTEAFF; DNA: TGCGCCAGCAGTCCCCTCGATATTTTTTCATACGGCACTGAAGCTTTCTTT
size: NA; D: TRBD1; V: TRBV9; J: TRBJ2-2; CDR3: CASSPSLGQGTGELFF; DNA: TGTGCCAGCAGCCCGAGTTTGGGACAGGGGACCGGGGAGCTGTTTTTT